A selection of T cell receptor beta chains follows, all from one sample in a study of cytomegalovirus exposure and HLA in healthy donors. Generated by immunoSEQ multiplex PCR, the TCRdb table keeps only in-frame clones and is missing some. Found here are about 170,000 clones, about 85% of them singletons; the top ten hold roughly 4.5%. The sequencing input was PBMCs. The receptors stem from a woman aged 50 to 60 in good health and CMV-seropositive. The CDR3 runs from the conserved cysteine through the conserved F or W. D genes are given only for firm matches. Some rows have no size entry. The others give once, few or many, or a class for an expanded clone.

TRBJ1-6,NA,TRBV28,NA,TGTGCCAGCAGCCCAACAGGGCGGAATAATTCACCCCTCCACTTT,CASSPTGRNNSPLHF
TRBJ2-7,NA,TRBV7-9,NA,TGTGCCAGCAGCCAAACGTGGACAGAGCAGTACTTC,CASSQTWTEQYF
TRBJ1-1,NA,TRBV4-1,TRBD1,TGCGCCAGCAGCCGGAAACAGGGGGCCACGGTGTTGAACACTGAAGCTTTCTTT,CASSRKQGATVLNTEAFF
TRBJ1-1,once,TRBV11-3,TRBD1,TGTGCCAGCAGCTTAGATTTGAGGGGGCCGGCTTTCTTT,CASSLDLRGPAFF
TRBJ2-5,NA,TRBV7-2,NA,TGTGCCAGCAGCTTACCCCAGGAGACCCAGTACTTC,CASSLPQETQYF
TRBJ2-1,NA,TRBV23-1,TRBD1,TGCGCCAGCAGTCCCAGGGGACAGGGACGATACAATGAGCAGTTCTTC,CASSPRGQGRYNEQFF
TRBJ1-1,NA,TRBV10-2,TRBD1,TGCGCCGGAGGGACAGGCGCTGAAGCTTTCTTT,CAGGTGAEAFF
TRBJ2-1,NA,TRBV10-3,TRBD1,TGTGCCATCGGGGACAGGGGCTCCTACAATGAGCAGTTCTTC,CAIGDRGSYNEQFF
TRBJ2-3,few,TRBV30,TRBD1,TGTGCCTGGAGTGACGGGACAGACCCCACAGATACGCAGTATTTT,CAWSDGTDPTDTQYF
TRBJ1-2,NA,TRBV18,NA,TGTGCCAGCTCACCAGGGGGCCAGTTAACTAACTATGGCTACACCTTC,CASSPGGQLTNYGYTF
TRBJ2-3,NA,TRBV11-2,NA,TGTGCCAGCAGCTTAGGGCCAGGGTATGAGGATACGCAGTATTTT,CASSLGPGYEDTQYF
TRBJ2-1,NA,TRBV4-2,NA,TGTGCCAGCAGCCAAGACAGGGGACGTCGGGATGAGCAGTTCTTC,CASSQDRGRRDEQFF
TRBJ2-4,NA,TRBV13,NA,TGTGCCAGCAGCGGGGTTGCGGAGGGAAACATTCAGTACTTC,CASSGVAEGNIQYF
TRBJ2-7,NA,TRBV9,NA,TGTGCCAGCAGCGTAGTCGATACAGGGAACCACGAGCAGTACTTC,CASSVVDTGNHEQYF
TRBJ2-7,NA,TRBV30,NA,TGTGCCTGGAGTCGGAGCGGGTTCGAGCAGTACTTC,CAWSRSGFEQYF
TRBJ1-2,NA,TRBV4-1,TRBD1,TGCGCCAGCAGCCAGAGGACAGGGCTCAGCTATGGCTACACCTTC,CASSQRTGLSYGYTF
TRBJ2-3,NA,TRBV5-4,TRBD2,TGTGCCAGCAGCTACGGACTAGCGGGGGGCACAGATACGCAGTATTTT,CASSYGLAGGTDTQYF
TRBJ2-5,once,TRBV6-5,TRBD2,TGTGCCAGCAGTTACTCGGGACTAGCGGGCGCAGAGACCCAGTACTTC,CASSYSGLAGAETQYF
TRBJ2-1,once,TRBV30,NA,TGTGCCTGGAGCGCCTCTTGGGCCCATGAGCAGTTCTTC,CAWSASWAHEQFF
TRBJ2-3,NA,TRBV6-6,TRBD2,TGTGCCAGCAGTAGACACGGGACTAGCGGGGGGGATACGCAGTATTTT,CASSRHGTSGGDTQYF
TRBJ1-5,NA,TRBV19,TRBD1,TGTGCCAGTAGTGGGACAGGACAACCAGGGGCCCAGCATTTT,CASSGTGQPGAQHF
TRBJ1-1,NA,TRBV5-1,TRBD1,TGCGCCAGCAGCCTGGGGGCAGGGGGAGGAACTGAAGCTTTCTTT,CASSLGAGGGTEAFF
TRBJ2-1,once,TRBV7-2,NA,TGTGCCAGCAGCGAGTACAATGAGCAGTTCTTC,CASSEYNEQFF
TRBJ2-7,NA,TRBV7-3,TRBD1,TGTGCCAGCAGCTCGGGGACAGGGGACGCCTCCTACGAGCAGTACTTC,CASSSGTGDASYEQYF
TRBJ2-7,NA,TRBV5-4,TRBD1,TGTGCCAGCAGCTTGGAACAGGGGGCGGAGAACGAGCAGTACTTC,CASSLEQGAENEQYF
TRBJ1-4,NA,TRBV6-6,NA,TGTGCCAGCAGTTACTCAGGGGGAGAAAATGAAAAACTGTTTTTT,CASSYSGGENEKLFF
TRBJ2-1,few,TRBV20-1,NA,TGCAGTGCTCGGACTAATGAGCAGTTCTTC,CSARTNEQFF
TRBJ2-1,few,TRBV6-1,NA,TGTGCCAGCAGTGAAGCTTCGGCGTGGAGCTCCTACAATGAGCAGTTCTTC,CASSEASAWSSYNEQFF
TRBJ2-7,NA,TRBV6-1,NA,TGTGCCAGCAGTGAAGCGTCTGGCCAGGGGGGATACGAGCAGTACTTC,CASSEASGQGGYEQYF
TRBJ1-1,NA,TRBV5-1,NA,TGCGCCAGCAGCTTGAGATTCCCGGGCACTGAAGCTTTCTTT,CASSLRFPGTEAFF
TRBJ1-5,NA,TRBV10-3,TRBD1,TGTGCCACAGAGACAGGGGACAATCAGCCCCAGCATTTT,CATETGDNQPQHF
TRBJ1-1,once,TRBV5-4,NA,TGTGCCAGCAGCCCTAACCCGGGAAACACTGAAGCTTTCTTT,CASSPNPGNTEAFF
TRBJ2-3,NA,TRBV6-4,TRBD2,TGTGCCAGCAGCCTGGGACTAGCAGGCACAGATACGCAGTATTTT,CASSLGLAGTDTQYF
TRBJ2-5,NA,TRBV7-9,TRBD1,TGTGCCAGCAGCTTGCGGCTGGGCAGGGGGCGCGGCGAGACCCAGTACTTC,CASSLRLGRGRGETQYF
TRBJ1-1,NA,TRBV30,NA,TGTGCCTGGAGCCGGGGATTGGACACTGAAGCTTTCTTT,CAWSRGLDTEAFF
TRBJ1-2,few,TRBV29-1,NA,TGCAGCGCGGAGGGGGGGTATGGCTACACCTTC,CSAEGGYGYTF
TRBJ1-4,once,TRBV7-2,TRBD1,TGTGCCAGCAGCTTTCTACCCATATTCGGGGACAGAAATGAAAAACTGTTTTTT,CASSFLPIFGDRNEKLFF
TRBJ2-3,NA,TRBV5-4,TRBD2,TGTGCCAGCAGCCCTACTAGCGGAAGCACAGATACGCAGTATTTT,CASSPTSGSTDTQYF
TRBJ2-7,NA,TRBV28,NA,TGTGCCAGCAGTTTCCCGATACCAGGGACTGTCAGCTACGAGCAGTACTTC,CASSFPIPGTVSYEQYF
TRBJ2-7,NA,TRBV29-1,TRBD2,TGCAGCGTCGCCAGGCAACTAGCGGGGGAACAGGAGCAGTACTTC,CSVARQLAGEQEQYF
TRBJ1-6,NA,TRBV4-2,TRBD1,TGTGCCAGCAGCCTGGAAGGGGGCATGGATTCACCCCTCCACTTT,CASSLEGGMDSPLHF
TRBJ1-1,NA,TRBV18,TRBD1,TGTGCCAGCTCACCAACGGGCGGACAGGGATATATCACTGAAGCTTTCTTT,CASSPTGGQGYITEAFF
TRBJ1-5,NA,TRBV7-9,NA,TGTGCCAGCAGCTTAGGACTGACCGCGCCCCAGCATTTT,CASSLGLTAPQHF
TRBJ2-7,few,TRBV27,NA,TGTGCCACCGCGACAGGCAAAGCCTACGAGCAGTACTTC,CATATGKAYEQYF
TRBJ1-6,NA,TRBV5-6,NA,TGTGCCAGCAGCTTGGTGGACGCTACGGGGGATTCACCCCTCCACTTT,CASSLVDATGDSPLHF